A selection of T cell receptor beta chains follows, all from one sample in a study of cytomegalovirus exposure and HLA in healthy donors. Method: immunoSEQ multiplex PCR; TCRdb's copy keeps in-frame clones and lacks some. The table lists about 200,000 clones, around 82% of them singletons. The specimen was PBMCs. The receptors stem from a man in his late teens or twenties in good health and CMV-seronegative. Each CDR3 is given with its conserved first and last residue. Each record gives: clone size, V gene, CDR3 protein. Clone size is stated in some rows and not others, as once, few, many or a class when expanded.

. | TRBV6-1 | CASSGQVYEQYF
. | TRBV6-6 | CASTPGQGARGYGYTF
. | TRBV4-2 | CASSQGQTNEKLFF
. | TRBV7-6 | CASSPPGSYYEQYF
. | TRBV5-1 | CASSHSFANTGELFF
. | TRBV7-9 | CSGGPSDRVYEQYF
once | TRBV2 | CASSSVANYGYTF
. | TRBV7-8 | CASSLRGGYSYEQYF
. | TRBV9 | CASSVDAGGYNEQFF
once | TRBV30 | CAWSRMSGSGYEQYF
. | TRBV7-7 | CASSMNRGSGEKLFF
. | TRBV5-1 | CASSLGDREATEAFF
. | TRBV10-3 | CAISDSSGRGEKLFF
. | TRBV6-1 | CASSERSLTGDEQYF
few | TRBV29-1 | CSVLGAGSYEQYF
. | TRBV6-5 | CASSPGVPGNTIYF
. | TRBV4-2 | CASSQLGLYNEQFF
once | TRBV28 | CASSSPTLLQTGGEQYF
. | TRBV5-1 | CASRLSEASYGYTF
. | TRBV6-5 | CASSWGVAGGETQYF
few | TRBV13 | CASSLVVWTSGSVPNTGELFF
. | TRBV7-9 | CSSSTYYEQYF
. | TRBV6-6 | CASVRDVATEAFF
. | TRBV9 | CASSVTSGGTEQFF
. | TRBV19 | CASSMGQGRRNEQFF
. | TRBV7-2 | CASSLQGARDEQYF
. | TRBV6-1 | CAGSRLAQTYEQYF
. | TRBV9 | CASSVVDRGGTGELFF
few | TRBV27 | CASSLSVGTAYGYTF
. | TRBV28 | CASQSAGYEQYF
. | TRBV6-6 | CASSPQVLNTEAFF
. | TRBV9 | CASSVEAGTGNTIYF
once | TRBV7-2 | CASSLAGLAGELFF
. | TRBV6-1 | CASSGQGASQPQHF
. | TRBV2 | CASSREVSGTDTQYF
. | TRBV6-5 | CASRHERGYYNEQFF
. | TRBV18 | CASSPNLQGMSNYGYTF
few | TRBV7-8 | CASSFRERTYEQYF
. | TRBV7-9 | CASLEAGYTDTQYF
few | TRBV27 | CASSPGTNNQPQHF
. | TRBV28 | CASSLLQGAGGNTIYF